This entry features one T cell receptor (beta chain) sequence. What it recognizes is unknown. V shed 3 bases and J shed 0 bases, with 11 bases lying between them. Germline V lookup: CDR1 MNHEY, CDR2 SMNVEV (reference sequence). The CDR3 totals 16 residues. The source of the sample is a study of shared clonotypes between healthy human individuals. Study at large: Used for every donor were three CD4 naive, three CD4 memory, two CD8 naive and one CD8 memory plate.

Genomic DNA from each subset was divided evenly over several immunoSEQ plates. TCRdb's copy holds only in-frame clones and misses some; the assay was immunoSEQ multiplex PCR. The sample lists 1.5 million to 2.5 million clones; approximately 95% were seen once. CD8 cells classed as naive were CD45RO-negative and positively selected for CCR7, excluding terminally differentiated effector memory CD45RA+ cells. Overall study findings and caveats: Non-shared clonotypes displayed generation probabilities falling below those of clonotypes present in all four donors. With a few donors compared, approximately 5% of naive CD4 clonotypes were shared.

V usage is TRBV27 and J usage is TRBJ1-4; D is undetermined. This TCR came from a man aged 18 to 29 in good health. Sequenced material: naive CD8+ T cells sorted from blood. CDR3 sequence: CASSFSWRSTNEKLFF. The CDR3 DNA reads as TGTGCCAGCAGTTTTTCTTGGCGCTCAACTAATGAAAAACTGTTTTTT.